The subject of this entry is one T cell receptor beta chain. Its target is unknown. No neoadjuvant therapy was given to the selected pancreatic ductal adenocarcinoma patients before their surgery. The record originates from a study of T cells in pancreatic ductal adenocarcinoma. Notes on the study in general: Unique clonotypes were approximately 8-fold more numerous in blood than in tumor. Tumor-versus-blood clonality comparisons may be biased toward lower tumor diversity.

Generated by immunoSEQ multiplex PCR, the TCRdb table keeps only in-frame clones and is missing some. The table has 100,000 or so clones, about 95% seen once. This CDR3 has 13 amino acids. V was pared by 6 bases and J by 10 bases, with 8 bases of the junction left unmatched. Germline CDR1 reads LNHNV; CDR2 reads YYDKDF (reference sequence). This sequence was found in a human donor with pancreatic ductal adenocarcinoma. The sequenced material came from PBMCs. V gene TRBV15 combines with J gene TRBJ1-1; 10 bases fit TRBD1. CDR3 sequence: CATRYGTGVGAFF. The CDR3 coding sequence is TGTGCCACCAGGTACGGGACAGGGGTTGGAGCTTTCTTT.